One and the same sample provided the 17 T cell receptor beta chains below, sequenced in a study of response to subunit inactivated influenza vaccine. TCRdb called the RT-PCR reads again in MiXCR, with one record for every CDR3 protein. The sample carries fewer than 250,000 distinct CDR3 sequences, approximately 14% recorded once. The source material was CD8+ T cells sorted from PBMCs, sampled 5 days after vaccination. The receptors shown here come from a man in his forties or fifties who received an inactivated influenza vaccine.

The chain is built from TRBV11-2 and TRBJ1-2; no definite D call. This CDR3 contains 17 residues. V was shortened by 0 bases and J by 0 bases, with 14 bases between the two germline ends. The germline V gene has CDR1 SGHAT and CDR2 FQNNGV. CDR3 region: CASSLDSWQTTNYGYTF. The CDR3 DNA reads as TGTGCCAGCAGCTTAGACTCGTGGCAGACTACTAACTATGGCTACACCTTC.

This chain's CDR3 is CASSPPGPGANVLTF. The DNA of the CDR3 is TGTGCCAGCAGTCCCCCGGGTCCTGGGGCCAACGTCCTGACTTTC. The gene calls are TRBV28 and TRBJ2-6; D gene ambiguous. The CDR3 is 15 residues long. V lost 5 bases and J 2 bases, leaving 10 bases between the germline ends. Germline V gives CDR1 MDHEN, CDR2 SYDVKM. The complete variable domain, with remaining parts taken from reference TRBV28 and TRBJ2-6, reads DVKVTQSSRYLVKRTGEKVFLECVQDMDHENMFWYRQDPGLGLRLIYFSYDVKMKEKGDIPEGYSVSREKKERFSLILESASTNQTSMYLCASSPPGPGANVLTFGAGSRLTVL.

The genes are TRBV27 and TRBJ2-3; tentatively, D is TRBD1 or TRBD2 (7 bases each). The CDR3 has 17 residues. Germline lookup yields CDR1 MNHEY and CDR2 SMNVEV (reference sequence). The V end was cut by 1 base, the J end by 3 bases, with 17 bases between. The CDR3 is CASSLLGGGERTDTQYF. The CDR3 DNA sequence: TGTGCCAGCAGTTTATTGGGAGGGGGCGAGCGTACAGATACGCAGTATTTT.

The chain recombines TRBV9 with TRBJ2-7, with D perhaps TRBD1 or TRBD2 (5 bases each). CDR1 and CDR2 (germline): SGDLS, YYNGEE. The CDR3 extends over 15 amino acids. V lost 3 bases and J lost 2, with 15 bases in between. The CDR3 region is CASSEAAGIPYEQYF. Written as DNA, the CDR3 is TGTGCCAGCAGCGAAGCGGCAGGGATACCCTACGAGCAGTACTTC. Full variable domain (remainder filled in from reference TRBV9 and TRBJ2-7): DSGVTQTPKHLITATGQRVTLRCSPRSGDLSVYWYQQSLDQGLQFLIQYYNGEERAKGNILERFSAQQFPDLHSELNLSSLELGDSALYFCASSEAAGIPYEQYFGPGTRLTVT.

This clonotype was picked up a small number of times. The gene calls are TRBV6-2 or TRBV6-3 and TRBJ2-5; TRBD2 matches at 7 bases. Germline V CDR1 and CDR2: MNHEY, SVGEGT. Germline trimming cut 8 bases from V and 5 bases from J; bases unmatched to any gene: 8. The CDR3 length is 13 residues. CDR3: CASGTSDWETQYF. The CDR3 nucleotides are TGTGCCAGCGGAACTAGCGACTGGGAGACCCAGTACTTC.

This clonotype was counted a single time. This clone may be a read error of a much larger clone one base away. This chain uses TRBV12-3 or TRBV12-4 with TRBJ2-7; possible D gene TRBD2, 6 bases. V gave up 7 bases and J gave up 2 bases, with 18 bases separating them. The length of the CDR3 is 15 residues. CDR3 DNA: TGTGCCAGCACCCTGAGGCTAGCGAGGACCTACGAGCAGTACTTC. Its protein product is CASTLRLARTYEQYF.

This clonotype was observed a few times. CDR3 in amino acids: CASTSTGGYNEQFF. The DNA of the CDR3 is TGTGCCAGCACCTCGACAGGGGGCTACAATGAGCAGTTCTTC. The gene calls are TRBV12-3 or TRBV12-4 and TRBJ2-1, with 9 bases aligning to TRBD1. The CDR3 totals 14 residues. V lost 7 bases to trimming and J lost 3 bases; unmatched junction nucleotides: 4.

Ten or more counts support this clonotype. The chain combines TRBV6-2 or TRBV6-3 with TRBJ2-5; 14 positions agree with TRBD2. The CDR3 is 19 amino acids. Germline CDR1 reads MNHEY; CDR2 reads SVGEGT. V lost 2 bases to trimming and J lost 5 bases; unmatched junction nucleotides: 13. CDR3 nucleotides: TGTGCCAGCAGTTACACCGGGACTAGCGGGAGCGGAGCTTGGGAGACCCAGTACTTC. Protein sequence: CASSYTGTSGSGAWETQYF.

V gene TRBV6-1 combines with J gene TRBJ2-2; D gene ambiguous. The germline V and J ends were trimmed by 6 bases and 0 bases, with 8 bases remaining between them. Germline CDR1 reads MNHNS; CDR2 reads SASEGT. The CDR3 is 14 residues long. CDR3 in DNA: TGTGCCAGCAGCCAAACAGCGAACACCGGGGAGCTGTTTTTT. It yields the protein CASSQTANTGELFF.

The chain's CDR3 is CASSLEPGAWDSNQPQHF. CDR3 nucleotides: TGTGCCAGCAGCTTGGAGCCAGGGGCTTGGGATAGCAATCAGCCCCAGCATTTT. This rearrangement joins TRBV5-5 to TRBJ1-5, with D possibly TRBD1 on 6 matching bases. V was pared by 0 bases and J by 0 bases, with 16 bases between. CDR3 length equals 18 residues. Germline V lookup: CDR1 SGHKS, CDR2 YYEKEE (reference sequence).

This clonotype was observed a handful of times. The chain uses TRBV28 and TRBJ1-1; TRBD1 is a possible D gene (5 bases). The CDR3 has 13 amino acids. Deletions cut 3 bases from V and 7 bases from J, with 12 bases between. Germline lookup yields CDR1 MDHEN and CDR2 SYDVKM. The CDR3 sequence: CASSFGTDDEAFF. Here the CDR3 DNA reads TGTGCCAGCAGTTTCGGGACGGATGATGAAGCTTTCTTT.

This clonotype was recorded a few times. In nucleotides, the CDR3 is TGTGCCAGCAGCTTAGTAACAGGGGGTTACACTGAAGCTTTCTTT. It codes for CASSLVTGGYTEAFF. The rearrangement joins TRBV11-2 to TRBJ1-1, with 8 positions matching TRBD1. Germline V gives CDR1 SGHAT, CDR2 FQNNGV. With 1 base clipped from V and 3 bases from J, the junction kept 4 bases outside the gene matches. This CDR3 region has 15 residues.

J is TRBJ2-3 and V is TRBV19; a weak D match, TRBD2 (6 bases). Trimming shortened V by 8 bases and J by 14 bases, and 17 bases separated the two germline ends. In germline, CDR1 is LNHDA, CDR2 SQIVND (reference sequence). The length of the CDR3 is 11 residues. The CDR3 spells CASGDSSSLYF. The CDR3 nucleotides are TGTGCCAGTGGGGACTCCTCATCGCTGTATTTT.

Only a few counts were recorded for this clonotype. J is TRBJ2-1 and V is TRBV7-8; 14 nucleotides align to TRBD2. V shed 5 bases, J shed 8 bases, and the junction held 5 bases outside the gene matches. Germline V gives CDR1 SGHVS, CDR2 FQNEAQ. This CDR3 contains 15 residues. The CDR3 is CASSPGLAGADEQFF. The CDR3, as DNA: TGTGCCAGCAGCCCGGGACTAGCGGGAGCCGATGAGCAGTTCTTC. The full variable domain, rest sourced from reference TRBV7-8 and TRBJ2-1, is GAGVSQSPRYKVAKRGQDVALRCDPISGHVSLFWYQQALGQGPEFLTYFQNEAQLDKSGLPSDRFFAERPEGSVSTLKIQRTQQEDSAVYLCASSPGLAGADEQFFGPGTRLTVL.

This clonotype was observed a few times. V is TRBV20-1 and J is TRBJ1-3; D is undetermined. Per germline, CDR1 DFQATT and CDR2 SNEGSKA (reference sequence). This CDR3 spans 14 amino acids. The V end was cut by 0 bases, the J end by 2 bases, with 8 bases between. Here the CDR3 reads CSARDWAAGNTIYF. CDR3 coding DNA: TGCAGTGCTAGAGACTGGGCAGCTGGAAACACCATATATTTT.

This clonotype was observed at least ten times. This rearrangement joins TRBV29-1 to TRBJ2-7, with D uncertain. Trimming removed 2 bases from V and 1 base from J, with 6 bases in between. CDR1 SQVTM and CDR2 ANQGSEA come from the germline V gene. The CDR3 extends over 12 amino acids. This CDR3 is CSVESSSYEQYF. Here the CDR3 DNA reads TGCAGCGTTGAATCCTCATCCTACGAGCAGTACTTC.

The chain recombines TRBV7-9 with TRBJ2-3; 10 bases match TRBD1. Germline values: CDR1 SEHNR, CDR2 FQNEAQ (reference sequence). The CDR3 contains 17 residues. V shed 5 bases, J shed 2 bases, and the junction held 10 bases outside the gene matches. In nucleotides, the CDR3 is TGTGCCAGCAGCGACCTCGGGACAGGGGTCGTCACAGATACGCAGTATTTT. Its translation is CASSDLGTGVVTDTQYF.